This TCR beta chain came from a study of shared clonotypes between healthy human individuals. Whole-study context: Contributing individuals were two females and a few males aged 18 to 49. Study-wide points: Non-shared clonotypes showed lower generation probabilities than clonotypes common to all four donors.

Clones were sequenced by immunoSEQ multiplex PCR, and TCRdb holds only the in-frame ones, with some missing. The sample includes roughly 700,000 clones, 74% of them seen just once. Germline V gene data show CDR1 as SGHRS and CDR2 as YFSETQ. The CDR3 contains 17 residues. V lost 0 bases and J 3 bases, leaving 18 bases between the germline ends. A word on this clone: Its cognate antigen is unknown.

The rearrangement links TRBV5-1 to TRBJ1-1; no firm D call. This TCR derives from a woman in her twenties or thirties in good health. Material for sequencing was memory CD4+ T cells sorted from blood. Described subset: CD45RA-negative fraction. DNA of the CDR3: TGCGCCAGCAGCTTGGAGCTCAGAGTGAGGGCCGACACTGAAGCTTTCTTT. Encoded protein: CASSLELRVRADTEAFF.